This TCR beta chain was captured by sequencing in a study of T cell responses to AZD1222 COVID-19 vaccine. Points from the study as a whole: Donors were mostly white British, more females; clonal diversity possibly underestimated.

A word on this clone: The target antigen is unknown.

The method was immunoSEQ multiplex PCR; TCRdb's version includes in-frame clones alone and lacks a portion of them. This table has a few hundred thousand clones, approximately 95% appearing once. The receptor was derived from an adult in good health. The source was peripheral blood, collected on day 0 of AZD1222 vaccination.

The CDR3 spells CASSETGESGELFF. DNA for the CDR3: TGTGCCAGCAGTGAGACAGGGGAGTCCGGGGAGCTGTTTTTT. The chain couples TRBV6-4 to TRBJ2-2, with 8 bases lining up with TRBD1. Looked up from germline, CDR1 is MRHNA and CDR2 is SNTAGT. V shed 3 bases, J shed 6 bases, and the junction held 3 bases outside the gene matches. This CDR3 is built from 14 residues.